This T cell receptor (beta chain) was observed in a study of T-cell reconstitution after alpha-beta-depleted transplantation in children. There are many counts of this clonotype. Germline CDR1 is SQVTM and CDR2 is ANQGSEA. The length of the CDR3 is 15 residues. With 4 bases removed from V and 2 bases from J, the gap between germline ends came to 17 bases. Preparation of the TCRbeta library involved a method that used unique molecular identifiers. Each CDR3 protein is one row after TCRdb ran MiXCR on the PCR reads. The sample carries approximately 650,000 distinct CDR3 sequences, 13% recorded once. The chain is built from TRBV29-1 and TRBJ1-2; a weak D match, TRBD1 (5 bases). Sequencing was performed on PBMCs, taken before TCRalphabeta/CD19-depleted stem cell transplant. This TCR was sampled from a girl under 10 years old with congenital amegakaryocytic thrombocytopenia, due to receive a stem cell transplant. CDR3 region: CSVGVSQGPNYGYTF. CDR3 sequence (DNA): TGCAGCGTTGGCGTGAGCCAGGGACCGAACTATGGCTACACCTTC.